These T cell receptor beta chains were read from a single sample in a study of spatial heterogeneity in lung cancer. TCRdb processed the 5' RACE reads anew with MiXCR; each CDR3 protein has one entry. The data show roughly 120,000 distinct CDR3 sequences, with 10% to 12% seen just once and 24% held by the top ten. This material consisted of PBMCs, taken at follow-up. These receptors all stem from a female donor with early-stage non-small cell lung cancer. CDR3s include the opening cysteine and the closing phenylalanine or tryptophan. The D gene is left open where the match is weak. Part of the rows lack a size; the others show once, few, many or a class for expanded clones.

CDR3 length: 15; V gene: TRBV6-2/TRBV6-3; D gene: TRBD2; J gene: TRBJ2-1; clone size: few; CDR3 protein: CASDGGLALYNEQFF; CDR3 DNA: TGTGCCAGCGACGGAGGACTAGCGCTTTACAATGAGCAGTTCTTC
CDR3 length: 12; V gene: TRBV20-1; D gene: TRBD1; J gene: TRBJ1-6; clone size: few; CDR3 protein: CSAGQYNSPLHF; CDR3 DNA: TGCAGTGCGGGACAGTATAATTCACCCCTCCACTTT
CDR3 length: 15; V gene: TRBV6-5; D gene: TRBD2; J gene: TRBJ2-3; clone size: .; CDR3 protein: CASRLAGVRTDTQYF; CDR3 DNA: TGTGCCAGCAGATTAGCGGGAGTTAGGACAGATACGCAGTATTTT
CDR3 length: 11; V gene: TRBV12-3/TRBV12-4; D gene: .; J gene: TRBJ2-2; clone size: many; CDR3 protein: CASSLRGELFF; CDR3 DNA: TGTGCCAGCAGTTTAAGAGGGGAGCTGTTTTTT
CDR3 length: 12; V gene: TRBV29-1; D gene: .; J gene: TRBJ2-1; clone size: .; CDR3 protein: CSVQETDNEQFF; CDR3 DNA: TGCAGCGTTCAAGAGACGGACAATGAGCAGTTCTTC
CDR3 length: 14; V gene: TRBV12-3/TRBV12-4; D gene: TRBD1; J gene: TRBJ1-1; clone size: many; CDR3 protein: CASSFGGQGTEAFF; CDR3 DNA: TGTGCCAGCAGTTTCGGGGGACAGGGGACTGAAGCTTTCTTT
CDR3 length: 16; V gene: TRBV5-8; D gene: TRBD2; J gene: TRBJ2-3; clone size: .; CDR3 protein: CASSNPGLAYTDTQYF; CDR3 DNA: TGTGCCAGCAGCAACCCGGGACTAGCGTACACAGATACGCAGTATTTT
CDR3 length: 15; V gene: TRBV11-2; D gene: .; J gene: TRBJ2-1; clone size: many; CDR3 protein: CASSLLAGLGNEQFF; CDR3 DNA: TGTGCCAGCAGCTTACTGGCGGGATTGGGCAATGAGCAGTTCTTC
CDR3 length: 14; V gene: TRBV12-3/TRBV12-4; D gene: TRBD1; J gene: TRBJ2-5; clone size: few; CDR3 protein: CASSFGTVQETQYF; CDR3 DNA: TGTGCCAGCAGTTTCGGGACAGTACAAGAGACCCAGTACTTC
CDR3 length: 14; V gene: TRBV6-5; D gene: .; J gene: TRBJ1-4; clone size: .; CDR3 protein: CASSYGVSGEKLFF; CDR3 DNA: TGTGCCAGCAGTTACGGGGTCTCTGGCGAAAAACTGTTTTTT
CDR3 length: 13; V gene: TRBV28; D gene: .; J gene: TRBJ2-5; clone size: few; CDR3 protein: CASSLAGTETQYF; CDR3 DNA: TGTGCCAGCAGTTTAGCGGGAACGGAGACCCAGTACTTC
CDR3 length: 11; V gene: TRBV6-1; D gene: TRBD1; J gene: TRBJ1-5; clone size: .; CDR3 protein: CASRDSQPQHF; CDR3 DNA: TGTGCCAGTCGGGACAGTCAGCCCCAGCATTTT